This T cell receptor beta chain was documented in a study of metastatic and nonmetastatic thyroid tumors (TCRdb year 2020). Notes on the research overall: For patients with malignant and with benign thyroid disease, the researchers compared repertoires between peripheral blood samples and tumor or nodule tissue samples. Broader findings and caveats from the paper: In both blood and tumor samples, malignant tumors were reported to have significantly higher TCR beta diversity than benign nodules.

No patient had received any treatment before thyroid surgery. Using T-cell receptor beta sequencing, the researchers looked back retrospectively at clinical samples from patients, gathered between about 2012 and 2018. There are many counts of this clone. No antigen is known for it. No base-level quality is on record; no much larger clone is a single base apart. The library relied on PCR. Sequencing was performed on an Illumina HiSeq 4000. High-throughput sequencing was used to profile the TCR beta-chain CDR3 region of every patient. The published analysis was carried out like this. CDR3 differences across clinicopathological groups were used to build a classifier for discriminating distant-metastatic papillary thyroid cancer patients. The Shannon index was used to measure repertoire diversity, and the Morisita-Horn index was used to measure how similar tumor and blood repertoires were. The public reads were quality trimmed at Q25 with fastp and then assembled into clones with MiXCR by TCRdb, keeping productive beta chains. The V and J calls and clone size come from TCRdb's table, not from the authors' own analysis. In this sample the table shows roughly 53,000 clones, around 20% of which occur a single time. The top ten clonotypes cover more than 3.5% of the sample.

V was cut back by 0 bases and J by 3 bases, leaving a gap of 6 bases between them. There are 13 amino acids in the CDR3, from cysteine to phenylalanine inclusive. CDR3 DNA only is kept here, 39 bases in frame from base 1. CDR1 and CDR2 (MNHNY, SVGAGI) derive from the germline V gene (reference sequence). The chain is made from TRBV6-6 and TRBJ2-7; the D gene assignment is ambiguous. Sequencing was done on a sample of blood. This receptor was taken from a female donor with papillary thyroid cancer or a benign thyroid nodule (not recorded which). Some clones in this sample may be carry-over from other donors' samples. The DNA reads as follows: TGTGCCAGCAGTTACTCACAAGTCTACGAGCAGTACTTC. Its translation reads: CASSYSQVYEQYF.